This T cell receptor (beta chain) emerged from a study of blood T cells in healthy people across ages. Study-wide points: Estimated diversity across one million T cells was deemed an underestimate. The study lacked donor CMV status, which possibly confounded expanded clonotype changes.

With a J-beta primer mix and a sample-barcoded 5' primer, a second PCR ran roughly 7 to 11 cycles. TCRdb reprocessed the 5' RACE reads with MiXCR, giving one entry per CDR3 protein. The table records 710,000 or so distinct CDR3 sequences, 22% of them present only once. Details on this clonotype: Its antigen is still unknown.

Those donating, healthy Caucasian individuals from Russia, were aged roughly 6 to 90. The material sequenced was blood. The source of this sequence is a man in his sixties or seventies in good health.

CDR3 in amino acids: CSASLAGAGEQFF. For the CDR3, the DNA is TGCAGTGCTAGCCTAGCGGGAGCTGGTGAGCAGTTCTTC. V and J are TRBV20-1 and TRBJ2-5; TRBD2 aligns across 10 bases. The end of the DNA is better explained by TRBJ2-1, so the J call may be wrong. The germline gives CDR1 DFQATT, CDR2 SNEGSKA (reference sequence). The CDR3 sequence is 13 residues long.